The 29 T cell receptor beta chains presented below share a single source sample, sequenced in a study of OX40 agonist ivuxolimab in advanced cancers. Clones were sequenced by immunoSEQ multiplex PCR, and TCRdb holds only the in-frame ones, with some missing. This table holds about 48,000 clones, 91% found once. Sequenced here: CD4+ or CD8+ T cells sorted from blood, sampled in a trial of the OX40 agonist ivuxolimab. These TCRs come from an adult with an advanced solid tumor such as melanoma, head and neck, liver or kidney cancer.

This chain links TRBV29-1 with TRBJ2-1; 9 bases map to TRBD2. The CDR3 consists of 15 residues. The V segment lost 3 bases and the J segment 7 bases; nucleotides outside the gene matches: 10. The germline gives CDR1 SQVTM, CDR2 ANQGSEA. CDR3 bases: TGCAGCGTTGAGTGGGCTAGCGGGAAGATGAATGAGCAGTTCTTC. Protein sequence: CSVEWASGKMNEQFF.

As DNA, the CDR3 is TGTGCCAGCAGTTTATCGCCGGATGCGAGCTCCTACGAGCAGTACTTC. Its translation is CASSLSPDASSYEQYF. The chain combines TRBV27 with TRBJ2-7; D is uncertain. CDR3 length equals 16 residues. Germline CDR1 is MNHEY and CDR2 is SMNVEV (reference sequence). V was clipped by 0 bases and J by 0 bases, with 12 bases between them.

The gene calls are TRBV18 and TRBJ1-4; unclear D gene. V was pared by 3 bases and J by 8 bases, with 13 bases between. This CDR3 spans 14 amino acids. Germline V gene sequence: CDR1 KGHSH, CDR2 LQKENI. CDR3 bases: TGTGCCAGCTCACCCGGTATCGTTTGGGAAAAACTGTTTTTT. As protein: CASSPGIVWEKLFF.

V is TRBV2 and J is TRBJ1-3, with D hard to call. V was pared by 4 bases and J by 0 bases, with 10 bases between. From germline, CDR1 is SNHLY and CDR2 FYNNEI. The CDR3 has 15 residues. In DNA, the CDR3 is TGTGCCAGCAGTGGGAGTGCCCTCTCTGGAAACACCATATATTTT. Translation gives CASSGSALSGNTIYF. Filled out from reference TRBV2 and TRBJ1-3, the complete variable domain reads EPEVTQTPSHQVTQMGQEVILRCVPISNHLYFYWYRQILGQKVEFLVSFYNNEISEKSEIFDDQFSVERPDGSNFTLKIRSTKLEDSAMYFCASSGSALSGNTIYFGEGSWLTVV.

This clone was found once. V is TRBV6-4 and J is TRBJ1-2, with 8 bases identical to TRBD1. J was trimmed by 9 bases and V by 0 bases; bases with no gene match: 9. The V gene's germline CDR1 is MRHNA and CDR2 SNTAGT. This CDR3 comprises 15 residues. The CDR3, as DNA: TGTGCCAGCAGTGACTCGTTCCTAGGACAGGGTAGCTACACCTTC. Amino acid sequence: CASSDSFLGQGSYTF.

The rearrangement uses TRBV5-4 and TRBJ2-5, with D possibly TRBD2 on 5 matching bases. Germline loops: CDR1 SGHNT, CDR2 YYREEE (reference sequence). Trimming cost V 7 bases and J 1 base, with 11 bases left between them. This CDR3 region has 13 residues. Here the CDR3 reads CASRRASQETQYF. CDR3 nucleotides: TGTGCCAGCCGGCGGGCTAGCCAAGAGACCCAGTACTTC.

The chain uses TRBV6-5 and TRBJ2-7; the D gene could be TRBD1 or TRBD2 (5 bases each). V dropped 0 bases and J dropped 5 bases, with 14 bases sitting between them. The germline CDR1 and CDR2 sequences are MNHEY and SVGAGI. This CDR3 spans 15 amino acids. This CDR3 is CASSYSQGAADEQYF. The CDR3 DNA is TGTGCCAGCAGTTACTCTCAGGGAGCCGCCGACGAGCAGTACTTC.

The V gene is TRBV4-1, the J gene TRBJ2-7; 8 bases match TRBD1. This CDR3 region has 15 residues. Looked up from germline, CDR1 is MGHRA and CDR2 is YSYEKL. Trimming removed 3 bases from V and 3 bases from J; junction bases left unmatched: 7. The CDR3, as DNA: TGCGCCAGCAGCCACCTTCCCGGGACAGGCTACGAGCAGTACTTC. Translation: CASSHLPGTGYEQYF.

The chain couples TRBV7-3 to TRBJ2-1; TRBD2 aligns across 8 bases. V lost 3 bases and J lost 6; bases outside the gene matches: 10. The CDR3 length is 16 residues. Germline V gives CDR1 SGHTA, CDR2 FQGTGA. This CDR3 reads CASSFSLSGGVNEQFF. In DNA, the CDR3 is TGTGCCAGCAGCTTTTCTCTAAGCGGGGGTGTCAATGAGCAGTTCTTC.

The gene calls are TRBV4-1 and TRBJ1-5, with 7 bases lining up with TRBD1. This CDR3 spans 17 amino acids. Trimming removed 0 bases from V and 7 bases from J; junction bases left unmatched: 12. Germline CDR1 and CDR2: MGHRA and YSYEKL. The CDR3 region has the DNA TGCGCCAGCAGCCAAGATATTGGCAGGGGGAAGGAGCAGCCCCAGCATTTT. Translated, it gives CASSQDIGRGKEQPQHF.

This CDR3 reads CASSLDSSYEQYF. The CDR3 DNA reads TGTGCCAGCAGCTTAGATTCGTCCTACGAGCAGTACTTC. The chain joins TRBV11-3 to TRBJ2-7; D is uncertain. The CDR3 extends over 13 amino acids. Germline CDR1 reads SGHNT; CDR2 reads YENEEA. Trimming cost V 0 bases and J 1 base, with 4 bases left between them.

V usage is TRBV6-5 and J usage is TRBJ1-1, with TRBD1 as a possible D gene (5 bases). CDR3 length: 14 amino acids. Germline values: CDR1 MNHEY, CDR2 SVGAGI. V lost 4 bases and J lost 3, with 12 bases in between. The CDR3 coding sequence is TGTGCCAGCAGTTCCATAGACAGTGACACTGAAGCTTTCTTT. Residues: CASSSIDSDTEAFF.

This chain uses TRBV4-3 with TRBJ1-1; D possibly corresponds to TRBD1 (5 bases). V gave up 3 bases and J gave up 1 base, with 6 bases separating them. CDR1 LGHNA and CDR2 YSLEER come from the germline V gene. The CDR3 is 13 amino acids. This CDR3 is CASSQGENTEAFF. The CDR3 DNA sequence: TGCGCCAGCAGCCAGGGGGAGAACACTGAAGCTTTCTTT.

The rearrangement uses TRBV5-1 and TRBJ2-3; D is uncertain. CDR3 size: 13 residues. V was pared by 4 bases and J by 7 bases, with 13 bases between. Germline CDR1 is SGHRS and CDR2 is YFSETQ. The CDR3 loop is CASSPPVSYTQYF. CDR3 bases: TGCGCCAGCAGCCCCCCGGTCAGCTATACGCAGTATTTT.

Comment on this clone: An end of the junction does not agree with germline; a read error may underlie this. The chain's CDR3 is CASSGLSGELFF. CDR3 bases: TGTGCTAGCAGCGGACTCTCCGGGGAGCTGTTTTTT. J is TRBJ2-2 and V is TRBV7-7; tentatively, D is TRBD2 (5 bases). The CDR3 length is 12 residues. In germline, CDR1 is SSHAT, CDR2 FNYEAQ (reference sequence).

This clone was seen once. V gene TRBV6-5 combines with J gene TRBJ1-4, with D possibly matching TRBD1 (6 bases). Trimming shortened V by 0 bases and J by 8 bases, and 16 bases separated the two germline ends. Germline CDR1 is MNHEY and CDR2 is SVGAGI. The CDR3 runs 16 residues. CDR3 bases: TGTGCCAGCAGTTACTCGATCCCCCTCGGGGGCGAAAAACTGTTTTTT. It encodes CASSYSIPLGGEKLFF.

CDR3 protein: CASSPPGGEGSLEQYF. CDR3 nucleotides: TGTGCCAGCAGCCCCCCCGGGGGGGAGGGGTCTCTCGAGCAGTACTTC. The chain joins TRBV7-8 to TRBJ2-7; 8 positions agree with TRBD2. From germline, CDR1 is SGHVS and CDR2 FQNEAQ. Unmatched junction bases numbered 15, after V lost 5 bases and J lost 6 bases. CDR3 size: 16 residues.

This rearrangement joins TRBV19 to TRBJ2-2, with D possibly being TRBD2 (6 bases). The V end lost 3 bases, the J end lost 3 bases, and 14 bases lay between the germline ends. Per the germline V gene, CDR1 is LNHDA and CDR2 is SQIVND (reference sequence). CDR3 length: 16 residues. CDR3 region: CASSIGGGTYTGELFF. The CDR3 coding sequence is TGTGCCAGTAGTATTGGTGGCGGGACTTACACCGGGGAGCTGTTTTTT.

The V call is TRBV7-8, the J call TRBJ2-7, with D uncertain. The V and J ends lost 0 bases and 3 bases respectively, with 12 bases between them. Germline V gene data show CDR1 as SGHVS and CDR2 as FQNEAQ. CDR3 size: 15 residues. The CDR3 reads CASSLAGTRYYEQYV. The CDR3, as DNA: TGTGCCAGCAGCTTAGCAGGCACCCGATACTACGAGCAGTACGTC.

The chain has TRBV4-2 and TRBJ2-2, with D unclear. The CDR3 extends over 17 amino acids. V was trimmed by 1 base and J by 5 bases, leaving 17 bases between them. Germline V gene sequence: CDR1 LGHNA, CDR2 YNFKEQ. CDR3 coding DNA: TGTGCCAGCAGCCAAGGTGACTTCCAAGAGTCTACCGGGGAGCTGTTTTTT. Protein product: CASSQGDFQESTGELFF.

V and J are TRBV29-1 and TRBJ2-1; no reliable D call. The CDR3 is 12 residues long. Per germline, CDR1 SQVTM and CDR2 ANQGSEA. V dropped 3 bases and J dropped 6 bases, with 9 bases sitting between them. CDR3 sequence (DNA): TGCAGCGTTGAGGGCAACTCCAATGAGCAGTTCTTC. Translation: CSVEGNSNEQFF.

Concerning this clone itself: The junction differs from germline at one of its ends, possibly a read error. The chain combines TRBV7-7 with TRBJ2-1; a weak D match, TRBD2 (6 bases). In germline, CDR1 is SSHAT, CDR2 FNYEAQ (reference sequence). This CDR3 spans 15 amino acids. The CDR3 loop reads CASRDPGGRGNEQFF. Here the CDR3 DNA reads TGTGCTAGCAGGGACCCCGGAGGGCGGGGTAATGAGCAGTTCTTC.

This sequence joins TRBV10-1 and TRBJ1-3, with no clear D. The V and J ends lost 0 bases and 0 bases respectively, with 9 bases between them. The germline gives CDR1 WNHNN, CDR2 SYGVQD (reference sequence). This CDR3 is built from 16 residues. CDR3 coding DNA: TGCGCCAGCAGTGAGTCAAGGGAGGGCTCTGGAAACACCATATATTTT. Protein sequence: CASSESREGSGNTIYF.

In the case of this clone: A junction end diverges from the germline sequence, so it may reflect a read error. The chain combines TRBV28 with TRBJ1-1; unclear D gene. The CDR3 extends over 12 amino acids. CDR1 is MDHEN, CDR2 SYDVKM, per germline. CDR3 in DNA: TGTGCCAGCAGCTTATCCTGGGATGAAGCTTTCTTT. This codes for CASSLSWDEAFF.

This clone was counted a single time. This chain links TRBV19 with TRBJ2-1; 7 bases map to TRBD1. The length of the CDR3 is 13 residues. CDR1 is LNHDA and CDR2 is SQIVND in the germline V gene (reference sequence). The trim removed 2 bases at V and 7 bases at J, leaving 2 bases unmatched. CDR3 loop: CASSIIQGNEQFF. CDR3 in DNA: TGTGCCAGTAGTATAATACAGGGGAATGAGCAGTTCTTC.

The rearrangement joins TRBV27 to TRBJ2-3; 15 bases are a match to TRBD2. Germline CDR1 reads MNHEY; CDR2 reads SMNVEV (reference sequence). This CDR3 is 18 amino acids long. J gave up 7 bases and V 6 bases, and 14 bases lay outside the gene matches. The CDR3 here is CASSSNTGLAGGLYTQYF. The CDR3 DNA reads TGTGCCAGCAGCTCAAATACCGGACTAGCGGGAGGGCTATATACGCAGTATTTT.

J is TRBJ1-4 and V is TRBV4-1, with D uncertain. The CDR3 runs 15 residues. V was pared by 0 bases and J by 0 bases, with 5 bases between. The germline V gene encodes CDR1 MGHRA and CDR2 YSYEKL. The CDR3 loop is CASSQDSPTNEKLFF. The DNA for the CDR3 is TGCGCCAGCAGCCAAGATTCTCCAACTAATGAAAAACTGTTTTTT.

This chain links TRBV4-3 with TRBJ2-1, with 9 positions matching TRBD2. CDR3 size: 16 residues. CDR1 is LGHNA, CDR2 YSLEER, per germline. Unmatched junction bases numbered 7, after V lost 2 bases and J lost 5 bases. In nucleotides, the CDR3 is TGCGCCAGCAGCCAACGACTAGCGGAATTGGACAATGAGCAGTTCTTC. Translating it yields CASSQRLAELDNEQFF.

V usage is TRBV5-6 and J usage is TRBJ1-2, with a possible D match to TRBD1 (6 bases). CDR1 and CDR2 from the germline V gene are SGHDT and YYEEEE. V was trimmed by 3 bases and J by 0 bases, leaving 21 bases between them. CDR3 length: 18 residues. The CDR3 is CASSWGQGGRLANYGYTF. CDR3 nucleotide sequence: TGTGCCAGCAGCTGGGGGCAGGGAGGGAGATTGGCTAACTATGGCTACACCTTC. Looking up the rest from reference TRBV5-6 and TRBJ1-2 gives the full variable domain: DAGVTQSPTHLIKTRGQQVTLRCSPKSGHDTVSWYQQALGQGPQFIFQYYEEEERQRGNFPDRFSGHQFPNYSSELNVNALLLGDSALYLCASSWGQGGRLANYGYTFGSGTRLTVV.